This T cell receptor (beta chain) was identified during a study of cytomegalovirus exposure and HLA in healthy donors. This PCR relied on a set of 60 Vbeta primers and 13 Jbeta primers. Clones were read by immunoSEQ multiplex PCR, and TCRdb kept only the in-frame ones, dropping some. The sample contains approximately 70,000 clones, around 72% of which appear only once. Trimming took 6 bases from V and 5 from J, leaving 8 bases between them. CDR1 is LNHDA and CDR2 is SQIVND in the germline V gene (reference sequence). This CDR3 spans 12 amino acids. This receptor was taken from a woman in her 40s in good health and CMV-seropositive. The chain links TRBV19 to TRBJ1-5; no reliable D call. Source material: PBMCs. The CDR3 nucleotides are TGTGCCAGTAGCGACACATATCAGCCCCAGCATTTT. Protein product: CASSDTYQPQHF.